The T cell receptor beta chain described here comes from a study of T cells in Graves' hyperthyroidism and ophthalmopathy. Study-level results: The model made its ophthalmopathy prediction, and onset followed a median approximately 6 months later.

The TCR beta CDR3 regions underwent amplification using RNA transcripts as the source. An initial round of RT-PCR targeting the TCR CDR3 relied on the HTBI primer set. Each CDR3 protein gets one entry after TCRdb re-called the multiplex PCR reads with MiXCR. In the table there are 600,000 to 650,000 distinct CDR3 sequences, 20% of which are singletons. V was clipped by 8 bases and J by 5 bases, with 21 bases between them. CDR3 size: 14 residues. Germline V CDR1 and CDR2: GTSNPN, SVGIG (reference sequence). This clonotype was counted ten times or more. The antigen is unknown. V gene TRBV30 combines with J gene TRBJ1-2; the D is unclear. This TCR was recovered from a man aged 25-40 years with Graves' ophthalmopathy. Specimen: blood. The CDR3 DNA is TGTGCCGGAAGAAAACGAACCCTGGGGTATGGCTACACCTTC. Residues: CAGRKRTLGYGYTF.